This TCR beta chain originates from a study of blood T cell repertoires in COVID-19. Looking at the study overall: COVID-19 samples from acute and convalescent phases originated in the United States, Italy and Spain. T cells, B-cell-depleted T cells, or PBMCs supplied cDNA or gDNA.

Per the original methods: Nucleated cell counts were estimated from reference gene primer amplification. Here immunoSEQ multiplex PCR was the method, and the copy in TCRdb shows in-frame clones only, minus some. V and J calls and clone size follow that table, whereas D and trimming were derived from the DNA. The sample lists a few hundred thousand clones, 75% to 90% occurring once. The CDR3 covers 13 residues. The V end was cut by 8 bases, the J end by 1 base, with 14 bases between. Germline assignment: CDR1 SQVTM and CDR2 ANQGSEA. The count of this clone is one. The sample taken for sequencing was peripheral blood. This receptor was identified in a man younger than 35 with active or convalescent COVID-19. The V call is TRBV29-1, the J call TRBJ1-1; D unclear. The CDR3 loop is CSLGSGENTEAFF. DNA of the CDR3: TGCAGCCTTGGGTCCGGGGAGAACACTGAAGCTTTCTTT.